This T cell receptor (beta chain) appears in the sequencing data of a study of cytomegalovirus exposure and HLA in healthy donors (dated by TCRdb to the late 2010s). Background for the entire study: According to an earlier analysis of several hundred of the donors, some 180 million T cells yielded some 110 million unique TCR beta sequences and less than 300 Gb of sequence data. To predict cytomegalovirus infection status, the study combined high-throughput TCR immunosequencing, statistical association of individual TCRs with disease status, and machine learning. A later genetic analysis used genome-wide SNP genotypes for about 55% of the 666 donors, treating that subset as a discovery cohort. In the later analysis, no new phenotypic data were used to find candidate immune exposures; instead, reliance was placed on TCR beta sequences and their occurrence across donors. Of the roughly 400 genotyped donors, 81% fell in the genetic ancestry cluster associated with self-reported Caucasian donors. Both class I and class II loci were covered by HLA typing, at four-digit resolution. Five DR-DQ haplotypes were handled as single units for association and clustering because linkage in the cohort was strong. Donor age, sex, ethnicity and CMV serostatus were compiled together with the repertoire data. The T cell repertoires of under 700 subjects were profiled by immunosequencing and related to cytomegalovirus serostatus. About 280 gigabases of sequencing data and approximately 84 million unique TCR sequences were included in an early release covering 550 to 800 HLA-typed donors. A later analysis re-analyzed previously published TCR beta repertoires from 650 to 800 donors and added high-resolution HLA genotyping to study TCR occurrence patterns. The number of typed donors differed by locus: about 620-630 for A, B, C, DRB1 and DQB1; 500 to 550 for DQA1; over 600 for DPA1; and some 470 for DPB1. Among 350 to 400 genotyped donors of the cohort, an average of approximately 250,000 unique TCR beta nucleotide sequences were sequenced per donor, roughly 18% of them non-productive. All discovery cohort repertoires had been generated on a single sequencing platform. The study aimed to test whether signatures of past pathogen exposure could be identified by cataloging public T cell receptors. Besides the first cohort of some 670 subjects, a separate validation cohort made up of 95 to 150 different subjects was used. An earlier analysis of 500 to 750 of the donors applied high-throughput TCR beta sequencing to assess whether each TCR beta V gene segment acted as functional or pseudogenic. General findings and caveats noted by the study authors: HLA typing was unavailable for some donors at each locus, so association tests used only the typed subset. A later analysis found that HLA-associated TCR beta chains were more clonally expanded and had lower generation probabilities than equally common non-associated chains. The only immune exposure information available for the cohort was CMV serostatus. A later genetic analysis reported fewer N-insertions in productive TCRs among donors in an Asian-associated ancestry cluster than the roughly 690-donor mean. It was suggested by the authors that the approach could potentially be generalized to other disease states and immunological phenotypes. Roughly uniform sequencing depth across donors was assumed in presence/absence analyses, although this assumption may not hold. Only TCR beta chains were sequenced in this cohort, and the absence of alpha or paired-chain data limited detectable features. According to a later analysis, parvovirus B19, influenza, CMV and Epstein-Barr virus appeared linked to several top co-occurrence clusters. Strong co-occurrence of HLA alleles, especially DR and DQ, made assigning TCR associations to individual alleles difficult. A few of the identified cytomegalovirus-associated TCR beta chains were confirmed in vitro to be specific for cytomegalovirus antigens. In a later analysis, the rate of TCR association differed among HLA loci, with DRB1 alleles having the most associated TCRs and HLA-C alleles having the fewest. In an earlier analysis of around 600 of the donors, most TCR beta V segments were observed in productive rearrangements about 90% or about 30% of the time, broadly matching IMGT annotations. In a later genetic analysis, a missense DCLRE1C variant was associated with V-gene and J-gene trimming of TCR beta chains, and the association was replicated in an independent cohort. A further reported finding was that TCR beta sequences accurately predicted the HLA-A and HLA-B alleles for most subjects in the first cohort. Because counts were too low, about 15 rarely observed V segments, including chromosome 9 orphons, were left out of the earlier analysis of about 620 of the donors. The sequencing pipeline was judged likely to have produced a cluster of highly shared sequence variants as a technical artifact. The study gave a list of over 150 TCR beta chains associated with cytomegalovirus. Linkage disequilibrium might explain the correlated functional status among segregating V segments, but an unknown experimental factor could not be ruled out. A later analysis found that most CMV-associated TCR beta chains appeared HLA-restricted, with HLA associations seemingly driven largely by CMV exposure. A later analysis associated about 17,000 TCR beta sequences with specific HLA alleles at a false discovery rate of 0.05. The 87-base-pair reads could not distinguish some IMGT-functional V segments, including TRBV6-2 and TRBV6-3, so those segments were excluded. The classifier was reported to diagnose cytomegalovirus status with high specificity and sensitivity in both the original and validation cohorts. While some public TCRs were present in many individuals, most TCR sequences turned up only very rarely across donors.

From the germline V gene (reference sequence), CDR1 is LNHDA and CDR2 is SQIVND. There are 14 amino acids in the CDR3, from cysteine to phenylalanine inclusive. The only DNA kept is the CDR3, 42 bases in frame from the first base. The junction carries 10 bases between V and J, which are trimmed by 6 bases and 2 bases respectively. Receptor amplification or capture employed the immunoSEQ multiplex PCR assay. For the multiplex PCR, a mixture combining 60 forward primers for TCR Vbeta segments and 13 reverse primers for TCR Jbeta segments was used. The CDR3 region of rearranged TCR beta genes was amplified from genomic DNA with a multiplex PCR assay. Amplified TCR beta libraries were sequenced as 87-base-pair reads on the Illumina HiSeq System. The authors' pipeline ran thus. A later analysis counted 75 million to 100 million unique TCR beta chains across the 550 to 800 repertoires, and roughly 10 million of these chains were shared by at least two donors. To remove PCR and sequencing errors, raw reads were error-corrected and collapsed into unique sequences using a nearest-neighbor algorithm that merged closely related sequences. To assign V, D and J gene segments, CDR3 sequences were aligned to IMGT reference sequences. For a sequence to be retained, a match of at least six nucleotides was required to both a V gene segment and a J gene segment. A rearrangement counted as productive if the CDR3 had no stop codons and remained in frame with V and J, and every other rearrangement counted as non-productive. Following IMGT convention, CDR3 was defined as the stretch from the second conserved V-encoded cysteine up to the conserved J-encoded phenylalanine. Sequences without an unambiguous match to a single V gene segment were excluded from the earlier analysis of 450 to 750 of the donors. In an earlier analysis of 450 to 700 of the donors, V segments were called functional above 56.7% productive rearrangements and were called segregating when the between-donor standard deviation exceeded 5%. A statistical classification framework was developed to diagnose cytomegalovirus status using the catalog of TCR beta chain sequences. A later analysis assigned V and J genes by comparing TCR nucleotide sequences with IMGT/GENE-DB human TR gene sequences. In a later analysis, CDR3 sequences and most-parsimonious VDJ recombination scenarios were assigned using the TCRdist pipeline. In a later analysis, every TCR beta chain was defined by the combination of its CDR3 amino acid sequence and its V-gene family, and reads without a unique V-gene family were dropped. To address suspected cross-contamination and a sequencing artifact, a later analysis removed several hundred highly shared, low-generation-probability nucleotide sequences. For each public chain, a later analysis derived a clonal expansion index from normalized ranks of inferred template counts within each repertoire. In a later analysis, generation probabilities were computed using a VDJ recombination model fitted to out-of-frame rearrangements, and the results were checked against IGoR. In a later analysis, hypergeometric tests were used to score TCR-TCR, TCR-HLA and TCR-CMV co-occurrence, with a repertoire-size bias correction applied to TCR pairs. A later analysis estimated false discovery rates by permuting HLA or CMV assignments 20 times. A later analysis grouped co-occurring TCRs with DBSCAN, adding TCRdist sequence similarity when clustering within HLA-allele-positive subsets. For co-occurrence clustering, repertoires with fewer than 30,000 or more than 120,000 public chains were excluded, along with a handful of repertoires with anomalous nucleotide sharing. The clones in this table, taken by TCRdb from immuneACCESS, are in-frame only. Not every clone is retained; where verified, under half of the shortfall comes from an unresolved V gene, and the cause of the rest is unknown. Clonal size and the V and J genes are those of that table, whereas D and trimming came from the DNA. In all, the sample holds roughly 150,000 clones, and roughly 81% of those were seen once. More than 2% of the sample is taken by the ten largest.

In total, about 650 healthy bone marrow donors made up the cohort. Cohort members were all nominally healthy when sampled, although unrecorded immune exposures were likely present. The donor tested CMV seronegative, placing the donor among the 350 to 400 seronegative members of the cohort. A peripheral blood sample was provided by each donor, and peripheral blood mononuclear cells were used for TCR beta sequencing. The Qiagen DNeasy Blood Extraction Kit was used to extract genomic DNA from the blood cell samples. Concerning this clone: It lacks a known antigen. No clone much larger than this one lies a single base away; base qualities are absent.

Sequenced material: PBMCs. The chain was built from TRBV19 and TRBJ2-2; 5 matching bases give a weak D call of TRBD2. This TCR derives from a woman aged 18-29 years in good health and CMV-seronegative. Here is the DNA: TGTGCCAGTAGGGGAGCCGCAAACACCGGGGAGCTGTTTTTT. Its protein product is CASRGAANTGELFF.